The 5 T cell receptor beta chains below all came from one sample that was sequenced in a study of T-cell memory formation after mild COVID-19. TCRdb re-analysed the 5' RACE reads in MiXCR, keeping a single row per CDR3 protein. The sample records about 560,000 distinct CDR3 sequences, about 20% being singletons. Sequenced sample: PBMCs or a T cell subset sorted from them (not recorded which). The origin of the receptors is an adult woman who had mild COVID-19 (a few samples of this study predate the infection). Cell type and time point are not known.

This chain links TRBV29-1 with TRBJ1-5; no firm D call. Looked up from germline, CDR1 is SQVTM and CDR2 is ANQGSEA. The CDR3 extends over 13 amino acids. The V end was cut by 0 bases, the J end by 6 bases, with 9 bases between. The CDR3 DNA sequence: TGCAGCGTTGAAGACGCTTGGGGTCAGCCCCAGCATTTT. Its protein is CSVEDAWGQPQHF.

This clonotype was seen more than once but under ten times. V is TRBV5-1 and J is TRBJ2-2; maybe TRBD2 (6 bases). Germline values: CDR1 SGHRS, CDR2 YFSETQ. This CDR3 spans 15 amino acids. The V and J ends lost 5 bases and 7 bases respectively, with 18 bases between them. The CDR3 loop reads CASSSGTAGVGELFF. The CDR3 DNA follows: TGCGCCAGCAGTTCCGGGACTGCCGGAGTCGGGGAGCTGTTTTTT.

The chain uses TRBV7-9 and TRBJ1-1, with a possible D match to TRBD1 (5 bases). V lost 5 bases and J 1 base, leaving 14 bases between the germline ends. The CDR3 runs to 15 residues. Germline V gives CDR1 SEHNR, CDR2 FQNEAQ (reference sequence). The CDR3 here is CASSPPGLQNTEAFF. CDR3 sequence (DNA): TGTGCCAGCAGCCCTCCGGGACTTCAGAACACTGAAGCTTTCTTT.

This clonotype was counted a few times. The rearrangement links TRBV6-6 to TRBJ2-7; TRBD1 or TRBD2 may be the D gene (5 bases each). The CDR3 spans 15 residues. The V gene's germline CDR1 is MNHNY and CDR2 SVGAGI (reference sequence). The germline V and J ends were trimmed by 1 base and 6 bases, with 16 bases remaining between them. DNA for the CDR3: TGTGCCAGCAGTTACTATTCCGGGGACGGAGGCGAGCAGTACTTC. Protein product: CASSYYSGDGGEQYF.

DNA of the CDR3: TGCAGCGTTGCGGGGGGGGTCACTGAAGCTTTCTTT. Its translation: CSVAGGVTEAFF. The chain employs TRBV29-1 and TRBJ1-1; tentatively, D is TRBD1 (5 bases). CDR1 SQVTM and CDR2 ANQGSEA come from the germline V gene. CDR3 length: 12 residues. The ends were cut back, 4 bases at V and 4 bases at J, with 10 bases in the middle.